This TCR beta chain derives from a study of a mutant IDH1 vaccine in newly diagnosed glioma. Time point defined: week 47, end of study. Vaccination used 300 ug of mutant IDH1 20-mer peptide per dose, with topical imiquimod. TCRdb keeps only in-frame clones here, not all; method: immunoSEQ multiplex PCR. Altogether about 56,000 clones are present, approximately 71% being singletons, with the ten largest covering 5.3%. V dropped 4 bases and J dropped 5 bases, with 15 bases sitting between them. The CDR3 covers 15 residues. Germline-derived CDR1 and CDR2 are GTSNPN and SVGIG (reference sequence). Details on this clone: Its antigen is not identified.

J is TRBJ1-6 and V is TRBV30; D remains ambiguous. The clonotype comes from a man in his fifties or sixties with glioma. The sample consisted of PBMCs, taken from a glioma patient whose treatment included an IDH1 peptide vaccine. The CDR3 DNA follows: TGTGCCTGGAATATACGGATCAGTGATAATTCACCCCTCCACTTT. Protein product: CAWNIRISDNSPLHF.